Shown below are 14 T cell receptor beta chains from a single sample sequenced in a study of Ad26.COV2.S vaccination and SARS-CoV-2 variants. The assay was immunoSEQ multiplex PCR, and TCRdb's table has in-frame clones only and misses some. The sample yields roughly 450,000 clones, 75% to 95% seen once. Treatment in this sample: around 19 received Ad26.COV2.S at low or high dose, single or two shots; 5 received placebo; per-sample allocation not given. Sample collection was performed on day 63 after the first vaccine or placebo injection. The sequencing here drew on peripheral blood, taken in a trial of Ad26.COV2.S vaccine versus placebo. All receptors derive from a person between 18 and 59 years old who received the Ad26.COV2.S COVID-19 vaccine or a placebo.

The chain combines TRBV21-1 with TRBJ2-7; TRBD2, the D gene given by the table, was not confirmed from the DNA. TRBV21-1 is a pseudogene. The CDR3 is 16 amino acids. The CDR3 loop reads CASSIGLEETSSEQYF. The CDR3 coding sequence is TGTGCCAGCAGCATCGGACTGGAGGAGACTAGCAGCGAGCAGTACTTC.

The rearrangement joins TRBV24-1 to TRBJ1-1, with D uncertain. Germline lookup yields CDR1 KGHDR and CDR2 SFDVKD. With 5 bases removed from V and 1 base from J, the gap between germline ends came to 13 bases. The CDR3 consists of 15 residues. DNA for the CDR3: TGTGCCACCAGTGCGGCAGGCGAGGGGAACACTGAAGCTTTCTTT. Translating it yields CATSAAGEGNTEAFF.

V usage is TRBV5-4 and J usage is TRBJ2-7; 7 positions match TRBD2. The germline CDR1 and CDR2 sequences are SGHNT and YYREEE (reference sequence). The V gene end was trimmed by 0 bases and the J gene end by 2 bases; junction bases not matched to a gene: 5. CDR3 length: 15 residues. The CDR3 reads CASSLELANPYEQYF. In DNA form, the CDR3 reads TGTGCCAGCAGCTTGGAACTAGCGAACCCCTACGAGCAGTACTTC.

The V and J genes are TRBV6-5 and TRBJ2-7; TRBD1 matches at 7 bases. CDR3 length: 15 amino acids. CDR1 is MNHEY and CDR2 is SVGAGI in the germline V gene. After removal of 6 bases from V and 2 bases from J, the junction contained 10 bases not matched to a gene. CDR3 in amino acids: CASSLTGASAYEQYF. The CDR3 nucleotides are TGTGCCAGCAGCTTAACAGGGGCCTCTGCCTACGAGCAGTACTTC.

The chain uses TRBV4-3 and TRBJ2-1; perhaps TRBD2 as D (5 bases). This CDR3 is 15 amino acids long. Germline V gene sequence: CDR1 LGHNA, CDR2 YSLEER. Trimming removed 4 bases at V and 0 bases at J, with 10 bases between. CDR3 loop: CASSPERISYNEQFF. CDR3 in DNA: TGCGCCAGCAGCCCCGAGCGGATCTCCTACAATGAGCAGTTCTTC.

V is TRBV5-4 and J is TRBJ2-7, with D possibly called TRBD1 or TRBD2 (5 bases each). The CDR3 length is 16 residues. CDR1 is SGHNT and CDR2 is YYREEE in the germline V gene (reference sequence). With 0 bases removed from V and 2 bases from J, the gap between germline ends came to 15 bases. CDR3 sequence reads: CASSLAPGPLTYEQYF. The CDR3 DNA sequence: TGTGCCAGCAGCTTGGCCCCGGGACCCCTGACCTACGAGCAGTACTTC. Full variable domain (missing parts from reference TRBV5-4 and TRBJ2-7): ETGVTQSPTHLIKTRGQQVTLRCSSQSGHNTVSWYQQALGQGPQFIFQYYREEENGRGNFPPRFSGLQFPNYSSELNVNALELDDSALYLCASSLAPGPLTYEQYFGPGTRLTVT.

The chain carries TRBV7-2 and TRBJ2-7; TRBD1 agrees at 9 bases. CDR1 and CDR2 (germline): SGHTA, FQGNSA. This CDR3 comprises 15 residues. The trim removed 5 bases at V and 3 bases at J, leaving 8 bases unmatched. CDR3 nucleotide sequence: TGTGCCAGCAGCCCCTCCGGGACAGGGAACTACGAGCAGTACTTC. Protein: CASSPSGTGNYEQYF.

This clone appeared a single time. The chain recombines TRBV6-5 with TRBJ1-1, with a tentative D call TRBD1 (5 bases). Deletions cut 2 bases from V and 0 bases from J, with 7 bases between. Germline V gene data show CDR1 as MNHEY and CDR2 as SVGAGI. This CDR3 spans 14 amino acids. The CDR3 region has the DNA TGTGCCAGCAGTTACGGACACCTGAACACTGAAGCTTTCTTT. Protein sequence: CASSYGHLNTEAFF.

A single count supports this clone. The chain has TRBV6-4 and TRBJ2-7; D not resolved. Per germline, CDR1 MRHNA and CDR2 SNTAGT. Trimming removed 6 bases at V and 7 bases at J, with 22 bases between. The CDR3 is made up of 15 amino acids. CDR3 sequence reads: CASRFTGRTMGEQYF. The CDR3 bases are TGTGCCAGCAGATTTACCGGCCGAACTATGGGGGAGCAGTACTTC.

This clone was seen repeatedly, ten times or more. The chain combines TRBV19 with TRBJ2-2, with a possible D match to TRBD2 (6 bases). The CDR3 has 13 amino acids. Germline V gives CDR1 LNHDA, CDR2 SQIVND (reference sequence). Between the trimmed V and J ends, which lost 9 bases and 4 bases, there was a span of 12 bases. DNA of the CDR3: TGTGCCAGCGGCGGGATTCTCACCGGGGAGCTGTTTTTT. It specifies CASGGILTGELFF.

V and J are TRBV7-2 and TRBJ2-7; D call uncertain. V was pared by 5 bases and J by 2 bases, with 10 bases between. Germline V gene data show CDR1 as SGHTA and CDR2 as FQGNSA. The CDR3 is 13 residues long. CDR3 amino acids: CASSPEEPYEQYF. CDR3 in DNA: TGTGCCAGCAGCCCCGAGGAGCCCTACGAGCAGTACTTC.

This clone appeared a single time. This chain links TRBV15 with TRBJ2-1, with 7 nucleotides matching TRBD1. The CDR3 spans 13 residues. Per the germline V gene, CDR1 is LNHNV and CDR2 is YYDKDF (reference sequence). V was pared by 3 bases and J by 9 bases, with 5 bases of the junction left unmatched. CDR3 coding DNA: TGTGCCACCAGCAGTGGACAGGTCGGTGAGCAGTTCTTC. It specifies CATSSGQVGEQFF.

The CDR3 nucleotides are TGTGCCAGTAGTATAATCCGGGGCGGGCCCACTGAAGCTTTCTTT. It specifies CASSIIRGGPTEAFF. J is TRBJ1-1 and V is TRBV19, with D perhaps TRBD1 (5 bases). The CDR3 has 15 amino acids. Trimming removed 2 bases at V and 4 bases at J, with 14 bases between. CDR1 and CDR2 from the germline V gene are LNHDA and SQIVND (reference sequence).

This clone was recorded only once. The chain uses TRBV5-1 and TRBJ1-1, with a weak D call TRBD1 (5 bases). This CDR3 is 14 amino acids long. The V gene's germline CDR1 is SGHRS and CDR2 YFSETQ. V shed 2 bases and J shed 5 bases, with 13 bases lying between them. CDR3 region: CASSFTGHVTEAFF. The CDR3 region has the DNA TGCGCCAGCAGCTTCACAGGACATGTTACTGAAGCTTTCTTT. Drawing the rest from reference TRBV5-1 and TRBJ1-1, the complete variable domain is KAGVTQTPRYLIKTRGQQVTLSCSPISGHRSVSWYQQTPGQGLQFLFEYFSETQRNKGNFPGRFSGRQFSNSRSEMNVSTLELGDSALYLCASSFTGHVTEAFFGQGTRLTVV.